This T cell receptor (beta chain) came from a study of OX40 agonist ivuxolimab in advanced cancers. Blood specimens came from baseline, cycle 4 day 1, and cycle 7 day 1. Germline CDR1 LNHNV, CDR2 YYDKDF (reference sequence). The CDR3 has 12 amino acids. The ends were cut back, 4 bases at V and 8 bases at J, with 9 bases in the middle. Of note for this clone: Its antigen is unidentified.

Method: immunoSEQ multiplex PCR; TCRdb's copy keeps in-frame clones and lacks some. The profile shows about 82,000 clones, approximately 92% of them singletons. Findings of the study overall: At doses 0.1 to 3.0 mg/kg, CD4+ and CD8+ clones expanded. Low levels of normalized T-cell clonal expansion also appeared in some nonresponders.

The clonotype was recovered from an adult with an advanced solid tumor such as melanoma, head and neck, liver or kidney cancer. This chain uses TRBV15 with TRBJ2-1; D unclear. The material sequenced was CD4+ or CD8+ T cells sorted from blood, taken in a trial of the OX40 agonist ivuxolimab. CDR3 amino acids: CATSTLRDEQFF. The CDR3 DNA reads TGTGCCACCAGCACCTTAAGAGATGAGCAGTTCTTC.